The 2 T cell receptor beta chains below come from one sample, sequenced in a study of shared clonotypes between healthy human individuals. TCRdb's copy holds only in-frame clones and misses some; the assay was immunoSEQ multiplex PCR. This sample has some 1 million clones; approximately 68% occur once, and the top ten carry around 1.5%. The sequenced sample consisted of memory CD4+ T cells sorted from blood. Stated subset: CD45RA-negative fraction. Receptor source: a man between 18 and 29 years old in good health.

The chain's CDR3 is CASRPRGQVYEQYF. In nucleotides, the CDR3 is TGTGCCAGTAGGCCGCGGGGACAGGTCTACGAGCAGTACTTC. The J gene is TRBJ2-7, the V gene TRBV19, with TRBD1 matching over 8 bases. The germline V gene encodes CDR1 LNHDA and CDR2 SQIVND (reference sequence). There are 14 residues in the CDR3. After removal of 6 bases from V and 3 bases from J, the junction contained 7 bases not matched to a gene.

The rearrangement uses TRBV5-1 and TRBJ1-1; 8 nucleotides line up with TRBD1. V gave up 4 bases and J gave up 4 bases; unmatched junction bases: 9. This CDR3 comprises 15 residues. Germline CDR1 reads SGHRS; CDR2 reads YFSETQ. CDR3 coding DNA: TGCGCCAGCAGCATTGCAGGGGGCGCGGGCACTGAAGCTTTCTTT. The encoded protein is CASSIAGGAGTEAFF.